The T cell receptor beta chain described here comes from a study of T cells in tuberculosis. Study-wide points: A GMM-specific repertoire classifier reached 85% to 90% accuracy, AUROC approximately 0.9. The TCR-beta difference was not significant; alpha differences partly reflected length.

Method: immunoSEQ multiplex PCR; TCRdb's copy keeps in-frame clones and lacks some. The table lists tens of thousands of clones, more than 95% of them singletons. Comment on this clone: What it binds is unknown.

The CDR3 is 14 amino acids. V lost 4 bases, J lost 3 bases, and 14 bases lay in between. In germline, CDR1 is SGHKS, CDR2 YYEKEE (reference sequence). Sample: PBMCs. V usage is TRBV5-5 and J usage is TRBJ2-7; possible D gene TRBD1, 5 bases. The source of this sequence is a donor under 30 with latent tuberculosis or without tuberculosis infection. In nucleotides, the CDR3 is TGTGCCAGCAGCCCTGGCGTAGGGGTCTACGAGCAGTACTTC. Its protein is CASSPGVGVYEQYF.